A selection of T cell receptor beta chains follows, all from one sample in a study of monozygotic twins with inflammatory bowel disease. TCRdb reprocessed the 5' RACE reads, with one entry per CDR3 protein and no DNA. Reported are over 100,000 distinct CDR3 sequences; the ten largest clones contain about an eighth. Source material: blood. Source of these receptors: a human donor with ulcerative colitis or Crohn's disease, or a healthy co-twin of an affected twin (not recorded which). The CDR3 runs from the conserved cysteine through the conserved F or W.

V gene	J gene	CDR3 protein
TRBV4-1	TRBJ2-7	CASSQPLAVSGYEQYF
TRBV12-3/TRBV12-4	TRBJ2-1	CASSFQGTYNEQFF
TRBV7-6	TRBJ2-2	CASSPGTSATGELFF
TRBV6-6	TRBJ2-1	CASSMDSHNEQFF
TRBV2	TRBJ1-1	CARRQGNTEAFF
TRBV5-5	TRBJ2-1	CASSIGTTLSYNEQFF
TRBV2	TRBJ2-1	CASSVGGEIEQFF
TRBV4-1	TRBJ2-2	CASSQEARVQGTGELFF
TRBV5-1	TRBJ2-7	CASSLLRVLEQYF
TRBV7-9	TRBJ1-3	CASSLESGNTIYF
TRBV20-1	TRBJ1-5	CSARDLAGGSQPQHF
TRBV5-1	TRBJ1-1	CASSLGRPDTEAFF
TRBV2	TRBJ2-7	CASSEYNYEQYF
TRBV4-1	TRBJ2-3	CASSQVTGWVTDTQYF
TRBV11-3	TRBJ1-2	CASSSLQAPSRDTF
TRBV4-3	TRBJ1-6	CASSPEAGTGSPLHF
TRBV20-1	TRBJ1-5	CSARDPPVGPQHF
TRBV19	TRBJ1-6	CASSSDRGSPLHF
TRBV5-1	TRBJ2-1	CASSLVGGRYNEQFF
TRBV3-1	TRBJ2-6	CASNLQGSNSGANVLTF
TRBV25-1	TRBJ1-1	CASSELRPDTEAFF
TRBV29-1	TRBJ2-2	CSVQRGANTGELFF
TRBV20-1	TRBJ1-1	CSAIQGAQNTEAFF
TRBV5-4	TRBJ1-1	CASSTVHRTDEAFF
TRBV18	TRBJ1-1	CASSPREGGSEAFF
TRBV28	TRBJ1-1	CASRSGDTDAFF
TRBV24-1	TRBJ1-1	CATQGQGNTEAFF
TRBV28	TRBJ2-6	CASSHNTAPGANVLTF
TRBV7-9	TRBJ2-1	CASSFSDSNNEQFF
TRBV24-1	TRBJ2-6	CATSDPSRSSGANVLTF
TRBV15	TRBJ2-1	CATSVPPGLPSVDEQFF
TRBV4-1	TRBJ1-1	CASSHRKGGIRSMNTEAFF
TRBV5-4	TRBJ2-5	CASSLAGGSRGTQYF
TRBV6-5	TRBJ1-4	CASSFTGSSTTNEKLFF
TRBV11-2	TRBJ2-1	CASSFGSGTSDNEQFF
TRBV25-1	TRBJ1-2	CASSGGGGHRDLANYGYTF
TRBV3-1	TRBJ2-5	CASSGRLGEETQYF
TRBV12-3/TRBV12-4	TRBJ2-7	CASSPFSGQSSYEQYF